The 12 T cell receptor beta chains reported below all come from one sample, sequenced in a study of T cells in Graves' hyperthyroidism and ophthalmopathy. Amplified TCR beta CDR3 regions derived from RNA transcripts. Researchers ran a first-round RT-PCR on the TCR CDR3 using the HTBI primer set. Each CDR3 protein is one row after TCRdb ran MiXCR on the multiplex PCR reads. Of 240,000 or so distinct CDR3 sequences detected, around 17% appear once; the ten largest clones hold approximately 30%. Input material: blood. The receptors come from a woman younger than 35 with Graves' ophthalmopathy.

In this sample, this clonotype turned up many times. The chain uses TRBV12-3 or TRBV12-4 and TRBJ2-7, with 10 positions matching TRBD2. This CDR3 contains 15 residues. The V and J ends lost 3 bases and 6 bases, in that order; junction bases with no gene match: 8. CDR3 nucleotides: TGTGCCAGCAGTTTTGGAGCGGGGGGGCCAGGCGAGCAGTACTTC. This encodes CASSFGAGGPGEQYF.

This clonotype was seen repeatedly, ten times or more. V is TRBV29-1 and J is TRBJ2-5; 10 bases fit TRBD1. Germline lookup yields CDR1 SQVTM and CDR2 ANQGSEA. V trimming: 4 bases; J trimming: 11 bases; junction bases outside the gene matches: 10. This CDR3 is 13 amino acids long. The CDR3 DNA follows: TGCAGCGTTGGACCGGGACAGGGGTCTGGTCAGTACTTC. This sequence encodes CSVGPGQGSGQYF.

This sequence joins TRBV4-2 and TRBJ1-5, with a weak D call TRBD1 (6 bases). Germline CDR1 and CDR2: LGHNA and YNFKEQ. The V gene lost 0 bases and the J gene lost 3 bases, with 9 bases spanning the gap. The CDR3 spans 15 residues. As DNA, the CDR3 is TGTGCCAGCAGCCAAGATGGACAGTACAATCAGCCCCAGCATTTT. Residues: CASSQDGQYNQPQHF.

This clonotype was seen a few times. The chain couples TRBV4-2 to TRBJ2-3; 12 bases align to TRBD2. V shed 1 base and J 0 bases; nucleotides not matched to a gene: 8. In germline, CDR1 is LGHNA, CDR2 YNFKEQ. The CDR3 has 19 residues. The CDR3 bases are TGTGCCAGCAGCCAAGGAGGGACTAGCGGGCCGGGTAGCACAGATACGCAGTATTTT. Translation: CASSQGGTSGPGSTDTQYF.

With respect to this clonotype: A much larger clone is a single base away; this may be a read error. The V call is TRBV19, the J call TRBJ1-2; D unclear. CDR3 size: 13 residues. Germline CDR1 is LNHDA and CDR2 is SQIVND (reference sequence). CDR3 residues: CASRSTELYGYAF. CDR3 DNA: TGTGCCAGTAGATCGACGGAACTCTATGGCTACGCCTTC.

This clonotype occurred many times. This chain connects TRBV6-6 to TRBJ1-2; D ambiguous. The CDR3 covers 16 residues. V lost 2 bases and J 4 bases, leaving 17 bases between the germline ends. Germline-derived CDR1 and CDR2 are MNHNY and SVGAGI (reference sequence). The CDR3 is CASSYLPDGGSYGYTF. The CDR3 bases are TGTGCCAGCAGTTACCTCCCGGACGGTGGGAGCTATGGCTACACCTTC.

This clonotype was picked up many times. The genes are TRBV7-2 and TRBJ1-1; no reliable D call. The CDR3 is 13 residues long. The V gene's germline CDR1 is SGHTA and CDR2 FQGNSA. V gave up 6 bases and J gave up 5 bases, with 13 bases separating them. The CDR3 loop is CASSSAGGTEAFF. CDR3 in DNA: TGTGCCAGCAGTAGCGCCGGTGGAACTGAAGCTTTCTTT. The full variable domain, its missing parts supplied by reference TRBV7-2 and TRBJ1-1, is GAGVSQSPSNKVTEKGKDVELRCDPISGHTALYWYRQSLGQGLEFLIYFQGNSAPDKSGLPSDRFSAERTGGSVSTLTIQRTQQEDSAVYLCASSSAGGTEAFFGQGTRLTVV.

On this clonotype: A much more abundant neighbour one base away suggests this may be a read error. The chain recombines TRBV9 with TRBJ1-5, with D possibly TRBD1 on 5 matching bases. Germline V CDR1 and CDR2: SGDLS, YYNGEE. The CDR3 covers 14 residues. This CDR3 is CASSVDGTDQPEHF. CDR3 coding DNA: TGTGCCAGCAGCGTAGATGGGACTGATCAGCCCGAGCATTTT. The entire variable domain, with the rest obtained from reference TRBV9 and TRBJ1-5, is as follows: DSGVTQTPKHLITATGQRVTLRCSPRSGDLSVYWYQQSLDQGLQFLIQYYNGEERAKGNILERFSAQQFPDLHSELNLSSLELGDSALYFCASSVDGTDQPEHFGDGTRLSIL.

This clonotype was counted at least ten times. The chain carries TRBV20-1 and TRBJ1-1, with TRBD1 matching 9 bases. Germline assignment: CDR1 DFQATT and CDR2 SNEGSKA (reference sequence). This CDR3 region has 14 residues. The V gene end was trimmed by 6 bases and the J gene end by 5 bases; junction bases not matched to a gene: 10. The CDR3 loop is CSAPGTGRGTEAFF. DNA for the CDR3: TGCAGTGCCCCCGGGACAGGGAGAGGGACTGAAGCTTTCTTT.

V is TRBV30 and J is TRBJ1-3, with 7 bases that match TRBD1. The CDR3 is 15 amino acids. Germline V CDR1 and CDR2: GTSNPN, SVGIG (reference sequence). Germline trimming cut 3 bases from V and 3 bases from J; bases unmatched to any gene: 8. The CDR3 protein is CAWSRDSGSGNTIYF. The CDR3 bases are TGTGCCTGGAGCCGGGACAGCGGAAGTGGAAACACCATATATTTT. The entire variable domain, with the rest obtained from reference TRBV30 and TRBJ1-3, is as follows: SQTIHQWPATLVQPVGSPLSLECTVEGTSNPNLYWYRQAAGRGLQLLFYSVGIGQISSEVPQNLSASRPQDRQFILSSKKLLLSDSGFYLCAWSRDSGSGNTIYFGEGSWLTVV.

Ten or more counts support this clonotype. This rearrangement joins TRBV27 to TRBJ2-7, with 7 bases that match TRBD2. Losses at the gene ends were 2 bases for V and 0 bases for J; bases not matched to a gene: 7. This CDR3 comprises 16 residues. The germline V gene encodes CDR1 MNHEY and CDR2 SMNVEV (reference sequence). This CDR3 is CASSLRGPGGSYEQYF. The CDR3 region has the DNA TGTGCCAGCAGTTTACGGGGACCGGGGGGCTCCTACGAGCAGTACTTC.

This chain links TRBV28 with TRBJ2-7, with 7 bases fitting TRBD2. Germline-derived CDR1 and CDR2 are MDHEN and SYDVKM. CDR3 length equals 14 residues. The V segment lost 2 bases and the J segment 6 bases; nucleotides outside the gene matches: 7. The CDR3 DNA reads as TGTGCCAGCAGTTTACGCTTGGCGGGAGCCGAGCAGTACTTC. Translated, it gives CASSLRLAGAEQYF.